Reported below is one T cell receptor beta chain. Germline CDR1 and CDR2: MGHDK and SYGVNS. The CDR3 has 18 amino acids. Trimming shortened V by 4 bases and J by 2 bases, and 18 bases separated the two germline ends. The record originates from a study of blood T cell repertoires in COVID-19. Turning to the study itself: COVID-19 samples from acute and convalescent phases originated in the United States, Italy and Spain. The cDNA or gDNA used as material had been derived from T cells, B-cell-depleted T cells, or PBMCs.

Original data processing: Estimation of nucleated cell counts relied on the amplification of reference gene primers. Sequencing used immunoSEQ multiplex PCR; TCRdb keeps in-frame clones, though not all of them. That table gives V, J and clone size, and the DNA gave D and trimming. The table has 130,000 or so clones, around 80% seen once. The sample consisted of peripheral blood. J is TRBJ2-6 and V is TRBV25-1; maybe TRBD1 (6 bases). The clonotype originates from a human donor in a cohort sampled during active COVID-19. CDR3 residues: CASSADARGKAGANVLTF. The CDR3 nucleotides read TGTGCCAGCAGTGCCGACGCCAGGGGAAAGGCTGGGGCCAACGTCCTGACTTTC.